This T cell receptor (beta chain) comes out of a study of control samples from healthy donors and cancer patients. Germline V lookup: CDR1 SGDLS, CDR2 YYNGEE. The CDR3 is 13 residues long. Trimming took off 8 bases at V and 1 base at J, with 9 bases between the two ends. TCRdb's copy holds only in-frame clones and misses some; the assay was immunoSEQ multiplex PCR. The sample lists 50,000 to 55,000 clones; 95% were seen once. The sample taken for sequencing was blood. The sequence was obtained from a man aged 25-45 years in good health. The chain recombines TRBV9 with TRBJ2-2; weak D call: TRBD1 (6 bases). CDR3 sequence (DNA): TGTGCCAGTTCGACAGGGAACACCGGGGAGCTGTTTTTT. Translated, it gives CASSTGNTGELFF.